Listed here is a single TCR beta chain. J lost 4 bases, V lost 4 bases, and 7 bases had no gene match. This CDR3 comprises 15 residues. CDR1 and CDR2 (germline): MNHNS, SASEGT. The entry originates in a study of cytomegalovirus exposure and HLA in healthy donors. 13 Jbeta primers and 60 Vbeta primers were used for the PCR. The data were produced by immunoSEQ multiplex PCR, yet TCRdb's version contains in-frame clones alone and is incomplete. The sample has more than 150,000 clones; over 75% are singletons. The chain couples TRBV6-1 to TRBJ2-5; the match to TRBD2 covers 9 bases. This TCR was sampled from a woman under 40 in good health and CMV-seronegative. The sample was PBMCs. The CDR3: CASSGGGGGTETQYF. For the CDR3, the DNA is TGTGCCAGCAGTGGTGGCGGGGGGGGGACAGAGACCCAGTACTTC.